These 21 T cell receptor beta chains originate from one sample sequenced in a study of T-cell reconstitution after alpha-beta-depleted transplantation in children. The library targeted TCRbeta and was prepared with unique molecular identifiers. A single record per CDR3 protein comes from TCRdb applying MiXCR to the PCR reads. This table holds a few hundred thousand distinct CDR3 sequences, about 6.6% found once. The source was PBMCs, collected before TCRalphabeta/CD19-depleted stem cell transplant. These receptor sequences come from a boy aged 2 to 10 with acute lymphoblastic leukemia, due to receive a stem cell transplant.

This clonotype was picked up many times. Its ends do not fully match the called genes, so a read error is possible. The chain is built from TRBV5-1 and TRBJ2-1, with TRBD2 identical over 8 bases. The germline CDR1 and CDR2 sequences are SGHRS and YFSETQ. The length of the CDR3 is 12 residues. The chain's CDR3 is CSSSVTGTRLFF. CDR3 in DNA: TGCTCCAGCAGCGTTACCGGGACTAGACTGTTCTTC.

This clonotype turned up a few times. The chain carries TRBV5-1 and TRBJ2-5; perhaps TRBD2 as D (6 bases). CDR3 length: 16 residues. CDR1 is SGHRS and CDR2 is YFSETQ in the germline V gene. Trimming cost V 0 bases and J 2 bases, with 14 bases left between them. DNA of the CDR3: TGCGCCAGCAGCTTGGAGGAGCGCGGACTACAAGAGACCCAGTACTTC. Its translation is CASSLEERGLQETQYF.

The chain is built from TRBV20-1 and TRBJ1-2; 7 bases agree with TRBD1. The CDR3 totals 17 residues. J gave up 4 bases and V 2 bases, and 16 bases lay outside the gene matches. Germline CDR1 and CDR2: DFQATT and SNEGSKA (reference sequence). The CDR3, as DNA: TGCAGTGCTAGACCGGACAGGTTAGAGAACCTCATCTATGGCTACACCTTC. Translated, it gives CSARPDRLENLIYGYTF.

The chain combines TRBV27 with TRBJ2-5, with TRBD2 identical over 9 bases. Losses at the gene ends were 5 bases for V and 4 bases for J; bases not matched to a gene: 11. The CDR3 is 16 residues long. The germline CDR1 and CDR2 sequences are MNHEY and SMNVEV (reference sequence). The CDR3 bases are TGTGCCAGCAGTCCGGGTACTAGCGGGTTTTCAGAGACCCAGTACTTC. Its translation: CASSPGTSGFSETQYF.

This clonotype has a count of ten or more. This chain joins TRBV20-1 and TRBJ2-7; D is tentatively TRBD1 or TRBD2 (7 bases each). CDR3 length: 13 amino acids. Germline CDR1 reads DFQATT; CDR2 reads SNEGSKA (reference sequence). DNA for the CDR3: TGCAGCGTCGAGCCCCAGGGGGGGGACGAGCAGTACTTC. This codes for CSVEPQGGDEQYF.

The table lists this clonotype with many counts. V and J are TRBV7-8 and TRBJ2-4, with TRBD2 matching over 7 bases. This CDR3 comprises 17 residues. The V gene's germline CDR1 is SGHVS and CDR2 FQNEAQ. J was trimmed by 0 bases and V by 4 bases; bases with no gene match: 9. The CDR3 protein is CASSSRGGTLAKNIQYF. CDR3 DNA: TGTGCCAGCAGCTCCCGGGGAGGGACCCTAGCCAAAAACATTCAGTACTTC.

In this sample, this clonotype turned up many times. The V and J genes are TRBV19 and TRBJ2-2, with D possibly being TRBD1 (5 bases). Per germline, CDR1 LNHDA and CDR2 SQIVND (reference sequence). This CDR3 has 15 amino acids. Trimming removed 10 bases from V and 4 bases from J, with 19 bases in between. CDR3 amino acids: CATSPLTGFTGELFF. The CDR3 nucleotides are TGTGCCACCTCTCCCCTCACAGGATTCACCGGGGAGCTGTTTTTT.

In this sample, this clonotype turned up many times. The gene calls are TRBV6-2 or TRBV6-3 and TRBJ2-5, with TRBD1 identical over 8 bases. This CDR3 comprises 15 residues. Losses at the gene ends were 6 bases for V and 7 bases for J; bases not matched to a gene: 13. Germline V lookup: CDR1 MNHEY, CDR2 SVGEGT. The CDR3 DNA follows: TGTGCCAGCAGCCGTAGGACAGGGCTGGACGGGACCCAGTACTTC. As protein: CASSRRTGLDGTQYF.

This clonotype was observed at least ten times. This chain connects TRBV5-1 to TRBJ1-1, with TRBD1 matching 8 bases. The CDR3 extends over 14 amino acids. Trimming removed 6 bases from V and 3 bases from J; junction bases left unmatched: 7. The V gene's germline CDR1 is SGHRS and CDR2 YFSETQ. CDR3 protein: CASTTGDIDTEAFF. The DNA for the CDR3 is TGCGCCAGCACGACAGGGGATATAGACACTGAAGCTTTCTTT.

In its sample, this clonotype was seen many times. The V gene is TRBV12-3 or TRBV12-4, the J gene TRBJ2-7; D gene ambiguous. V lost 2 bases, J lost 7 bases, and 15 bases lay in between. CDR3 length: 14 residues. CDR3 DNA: TGTGCCAGCAGTTTACGGGCCCTCACGAGGGAGCAGTACTTC. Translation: CASSLRALTREQYF.

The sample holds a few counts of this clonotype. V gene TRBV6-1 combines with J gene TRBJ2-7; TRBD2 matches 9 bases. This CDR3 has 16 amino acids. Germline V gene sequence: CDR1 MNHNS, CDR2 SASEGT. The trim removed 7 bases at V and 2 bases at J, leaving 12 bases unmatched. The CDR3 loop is CASNHRSGGTTYEQYF. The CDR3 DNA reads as TGTGCCAGCAATCATAGAAGCGGGGGGACTACCTACGAGCAGTACTTC.

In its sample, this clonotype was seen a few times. CDR3 nucleotides: TGTGCCAGCAGCCAAGTAGCCGCCTCCTACGAGCAGTACTTC. Translating it yields CASSQVAASYEQYF. The chain joins TRBV4-2 to TRBJ2-7; D remains ambiguous. With 1 base removed from V and 0 bases from J, the gap between germline ends came to 7 bases. The CDR3 is made up of 14 amino acids. Germline V gene data show CDR1 as LGHNA and CDR2 as YNFKEQ.

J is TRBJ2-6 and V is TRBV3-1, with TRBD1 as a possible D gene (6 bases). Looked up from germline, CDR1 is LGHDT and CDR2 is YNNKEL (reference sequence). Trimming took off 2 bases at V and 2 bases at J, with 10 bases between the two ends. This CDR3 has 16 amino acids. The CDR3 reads CASSQIQGTGANVLTF. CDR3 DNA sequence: TGTGCCAGCAGCCAAATACAGGGTACTGGGGCCAACGTCCTGACTTTC.

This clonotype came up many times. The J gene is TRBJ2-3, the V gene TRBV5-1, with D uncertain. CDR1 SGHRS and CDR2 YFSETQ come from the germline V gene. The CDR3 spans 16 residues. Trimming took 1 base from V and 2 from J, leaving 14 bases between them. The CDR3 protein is CASSLSAVSITDTQYF. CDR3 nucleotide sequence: TGCGCCAGCAGCTTGTCGGCGGTGAGCATCACAGATACGCAGTATTTT.

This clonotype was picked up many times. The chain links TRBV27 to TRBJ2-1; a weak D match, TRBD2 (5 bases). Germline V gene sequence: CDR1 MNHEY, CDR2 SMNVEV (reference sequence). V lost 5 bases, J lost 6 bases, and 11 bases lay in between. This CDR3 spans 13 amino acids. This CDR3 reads CASSIRLSNEQFF. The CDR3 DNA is TGTGCCAGCAGTATAAGACTAAGCAATGAGCAGTTCTTC.

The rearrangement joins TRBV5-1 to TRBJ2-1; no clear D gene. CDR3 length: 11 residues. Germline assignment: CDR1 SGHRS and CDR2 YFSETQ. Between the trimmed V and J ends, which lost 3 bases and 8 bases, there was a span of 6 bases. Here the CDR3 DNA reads TGCGCCAGCAGCTCGACTTATGAGCAGTTCTTC. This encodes CASSSTYEQFF.

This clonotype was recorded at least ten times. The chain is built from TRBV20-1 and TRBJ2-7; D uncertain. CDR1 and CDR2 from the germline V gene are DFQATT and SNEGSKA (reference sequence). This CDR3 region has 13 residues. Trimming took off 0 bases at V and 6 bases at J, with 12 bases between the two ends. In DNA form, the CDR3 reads TGCAGTGCTAGAGATCAGCACCCTCTCGAGCAGTACTTC. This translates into CSARDQHPLEQYF.

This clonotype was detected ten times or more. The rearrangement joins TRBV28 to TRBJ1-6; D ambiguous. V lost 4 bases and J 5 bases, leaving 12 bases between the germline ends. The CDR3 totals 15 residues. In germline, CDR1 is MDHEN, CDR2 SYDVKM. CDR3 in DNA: TGTGCCAGCAGTTCAAGGGAAACGAATAATTCACCCCTCCACTTT. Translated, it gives CASSSRETNNSPLHF.

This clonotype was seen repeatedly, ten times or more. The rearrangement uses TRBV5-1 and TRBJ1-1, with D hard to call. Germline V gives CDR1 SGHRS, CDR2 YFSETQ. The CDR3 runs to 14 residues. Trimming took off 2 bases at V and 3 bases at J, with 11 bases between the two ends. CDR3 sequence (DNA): TGCGCCAGCAGCTTCTCTGGGGTCGACACTGAAGCTTTCTTT. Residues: CASSFSGVDTEAFF.

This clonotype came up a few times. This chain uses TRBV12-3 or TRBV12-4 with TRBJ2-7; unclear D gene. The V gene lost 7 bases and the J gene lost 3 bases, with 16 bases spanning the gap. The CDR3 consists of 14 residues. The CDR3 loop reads CASTPSQQIYEQYF. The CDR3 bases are TGTGCCAGCACCCCTTCCCAGCAAATCTACGAGCAGTACTTC.

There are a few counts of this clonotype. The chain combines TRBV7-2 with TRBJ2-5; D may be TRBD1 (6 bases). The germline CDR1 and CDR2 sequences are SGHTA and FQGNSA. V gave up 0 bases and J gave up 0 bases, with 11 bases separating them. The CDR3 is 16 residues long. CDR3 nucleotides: TGTGCCAGCAGCTTAGCGCAGGGGACCTACCAAGAGACCCAGTACTTC. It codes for CASSLAQGTYQETQYF. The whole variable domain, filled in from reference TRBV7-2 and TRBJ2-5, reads GAGVSQSPSNKVTEKGKDVELRCDPISGHTALYWYRQSLGQGLEFLIYFQGNSAPDKSGLPSDRFSAERTGGSVSTLTIQRTQQEDSAVYLCASSLAQGTYQETQYFGPGTRLLVL.